Each of the 6 T cell receptor beta chains below was sequenced from the same sample in a study of shared clonotypes between healthy human individuals (dated by TCRdb to about 2020). Library prep was done by the immunoSEQ multiplex PCR assay. As stored in TCRdb, this immuneACCESS dataset retains in-frame rearrangements with V and J assigned. A fraction of the clones does not appear; measured against another copy, unresolved V genes explain less than half of the discrepancy, and the remainder lacks a known reason. This sample lists approximately 2.5 million clones; 93% were detected once. The ten largest make up about 0.39% of the sample. The sample consisted of naive CD4+ T cells from PBMCs. The label giving this sample's cell subset or site can be read as: CD45RA+ positively selected. The receptor source for this set is a man in his late teens or twenties in good health. Some clones in this sample may be carry-over from other donors' samples.

The V call is TRBV28, the J call TRBJ2-7; D is unclear. The CDR3 sequence is 14 residues long. Germline CDR1 and CDR2: MDHEN and SYDVKM. Trimming took off 2 bases at V and 1 base at J, with 9 bases between the two ends. The CDR3 sequence: CASSLTGRSYEQYF. CDR3 bases: TGTGCCAGCAGTTTAACGGGCAGATCCTACGAGCAGTACTTC. Filled out from reference TRBV28 and TRBJ2-7, the complete variable domain reads DVKVTQSSRYLVKRTGEKVFLECVQDMDHENMFWYRQDPGLGLRLIYFSYDVKMKEKGDIPEGYSVSREKKERFSLILESASTNQTSMYLCASSLTGRSYEQYFGPGTRLTVT.

This clone was observed once. CDR3 sequence reads: CASSPKAGGVTEAFF. DNA for the CDR3: TGTGCCAGCAGCCCTAAGGCAGGAGGAGTAACTGAAGCTTTCTTT. The V gene is TRBV6-5, the J gene TRBJ1-1; no clear D. The germline V and J ends were trimmed by 6 bases and 5 bases, with 19 bases remaining between them. CDR1 is MNHEY and CDR2 is SVGAGI in the germline V gene. This CDR3 region has 15 residues.

The chain joins TRBV9 to TRBJ2-5, with D perhaps being TRBD1 or TRBD2 (5 bases each). In germline, CDR1 is SGDLS, CDR2 YYNGEE. The CDR3 extends over 13 amino acids. The germline V and J ends were trimmed by 3 bases and 5 bases, with 11 bases remaining between them. This CDR3 reads CASSGGWGETQYF. CDR3 bases: TGTGCCAGCAGCGGTGGTTGGGGGGAGACCCAGTACTTC. Combining the CDR3 with reference TRBV9 and TRBJ2-5 gives the whole variable domain DSGVTQTPKHLITATGQRVTLRCSPRSGDLSVYWYQQSLDQGLQFLIQYYNGEERAKGNILERFSAQQFPDLHSELNLSSLELGDSALYFCASSGGWGETQYFGPGTRLLVL.

The chain is built from TRBV6-6 and TRBJ1-4; TRBD1 is a possible D gene (5 bases). The CDR3 has 13 residues. Trimming left V 6 bases short and J 14 bases short, with 19 bases between. The germline V gene has CDR1 MNHNY and CDR2 SVGAGI (reference sequence). For the CDR3, the DNA is TGTGCCAGCAGACCACTTCCGGGACCCCATCTGTTTTTT. This gives the protein CASRPLPGPHLFF.

The CDR3 region is CASTRVGIPIHEQYF. The CDR3 nucleotides are TGTGCCAGCACCCGAGTGGGGATTCCCATCCACGAGCAGTACTTC. The rearrangement joins TRBV6-1 to TRBJ2-7; D not certain. Germline-derived CDR1 and CDR2 are MNHNS and SASEGT. V was trimmed by 7 bases and J by 5 bases, leaving 21 bases between them. The CDR3 runs to 15 residues.

The chain is built from TRBV4-3 and TRBJ2-7; D is tentatively TRBD1 or TRBD2 (5 bases each). From germline, CDR1 is LGHNA and CDR2 YSLEER. The germline V and J ends were trimmed by 0 bases and 4 bases, with 13 bases remaining between them. CDR3 length equals 15 residues. This CDR3 is CASSQDGGRIYEQYF. CDR3 DNA sequence: TGCGCCAGCAGCCAAGATGGGGGACGGATTTACGAGCAGTACTTC.